Listed below are T cell receptor beta chains from one sample, sequenced in a study of spatial heterogeneity in lung cancer. TCRdb re-derived calls from the 5' RACE reads in MiXCR, one entry per CDR3 protein. Of fewer than 15,000 distinct CDR3 sequences listed, more than 3% were seen once; the top ten hold 15% to 20%. This specimen was lung tumor tissue, taken at surgery. The source is a male donor with early-stage non-small cell lung cancer. CDR3s include the opening cysteine and the closing phenylalanine or tryptophan. The D gene is left open where the match is weak. For some rows the clone size is stated as once, few or many, or as a class when expanded; others skip it.

clone_size	j_call	d_call	v_call	cdr3_aa	cdr3_nt
many	TRBJ2-5	-	TRBV10-2	CASSEGETQYF	TGCGCCAGCAGTGAAGGGGAGACCCAGTACTTC
-	TRBJ2-7	-	TRBV5-1	CASRAPGGGHEQYF	TGCGCCAGCAGGGCCCCCGGTGGAGGGCACGAGCAGTACTTC
many	TRBJ2-3	TRBD2	TRBV11-1	CASSPRRGGNTDTQYF	TGTGCCAGCAGCCCGCGCCGGGGGGGAAACACAGATACGCAGTATTTT
many	TRBJ1-2	TRBD1	TRBV5-6	CASTRGTGGGYTF	TGTGCCAGCACTAGAGGGACAGGGGGTGGCTACACCTTC
many	TRBJ2-7	TRBD2	TRBV7-2	CASSLARGGQYSYEQYF	TGTGCCAGCAGCTTAGCGCGGGGGGGGCAGTACTCCTACGAGCAGTACTTC
many	TRBJ2-1	-	TRBV9	CASSVGGRGPISEQFF	TGTGCCAGCAGCGTAGGGGGCAGGGGCCCAATCTCTGAGCAGTTCTTC
-	TRBJ2-1	TRBD1	TRBV7-2	CASSRTGGVSYNEQFF	TGTGCCAGCAGCCGGACAGGGGGCGTCTCCTACAATGAGCAGTTCTTC
many	TRBJ2-1	TRBD2	TRBV4-3	CASRPSSGGSYNEQFF	TGCGCCAGCAGGCCATCAAGCGGGGGGTCCTACAATGAGCAGTTCTTC
medium-sized	TRBJ2-7	-	TRBV5-6	CASTGIYEQYF	TGTGCCAGTACAGGGATCTACGAGCAGTACTTC
medium-sized	TRBJ1-2	TRBD1	TRBV29-1	CSVDLGGGGYGYTF	TGCAGCGTGGACCTTGGAGGGGGCGGCTATGGCTACACCTTC
-	TRBJ2-1	TRBD1	TRBV19	CASNGPKGGYYNEQFF	TGTGCCAGTAACGGGCCAAAAGGGGGCTACTACAATGAGCAGTTCTTC
many	TRBJ2-2	-	TRBV28	CASSTLREAGELFF	TGTGCCAGCAGTACCCTCAGGGAAGCCGGGGAGCTGTTTTTT
medium-sized	TRBJ1-1	-	TRBV6-1	CASSALEMNTEAFF	TGTGCCAGCAGTGCCCTGGAGATGAACACTGAAGCTTTCTTT
many	TRBJ2-3	-	TRBV7-6	CASSALEGRITDTQYF	TGTGCCAGCAGCGCCCTGGAGGGTAGGATCACAGATACGCAGTATTTT
many	TRBJ2-1	TRBD2	TRBV11-2	CASSALAGGIIEQFF	TGTGCCAGCAGCGCTCTAGCGGGGGGCATCATTGAGCAGTTCTTC
many	TRBJ2-2	-	TRBV7-2	CASSRGATNTGELFF	TGTGCCAGCAGCCGCGGGGCCACGAACACCGGGGAGCTGTTTTTT
many	TRBJ2-7	TRBD1	TRBV9	CASSPLPGQFSYEQYF	TGTGCCAGCAGCCCCCTACCGGGACAGTTCTCCTACGAGCAGTACTTC